These 11 T cell receptor beta chains were sequenced from one sample in a study of shared clonotypes between healthy human individuals. Here immunoSEQ multiplex PCR was the method, and the copy in TCRdb shows in-frame clones only, minus some. The repertoire holds about 1.1 million clones, with 70% to 80% as singletons. The sample was memory CD4+ T cells from PBMCs. Subset here: CD45RA-negative fraction. The receptors originated from a man aged 18 to 30 in good health. Some clones in this sample may be carry-over from other donors' samples.

The rearrangement links TRBV7-6 to TRBJ2-5; TRBD1 matches at 8 bases. Germline V CDR1 and CDR2: SGHVS, FNYEAQ. The ends lost 4 bases at V and 5 bases at J; junction bases unmatched: 6. The CDR3 spans 14 residues. CDR3 sequence: CASSSTGERETQYF. Here the CDR3 DNA reads TGTGCCAGCAGCTCGACAGGGGAGAGGGAGACCCAGTACTTC. Complete variable domain (other parts from reference TRBV7-6 and TRBJ2-5): GAGVSQSPRYKVTKRGQDVALRCDPISGHVSLYWYRQALGQGPEFLTYFNYEAQQDKSGLPNDRFSAERPEGSISTLTIQRTEQRDSAMYRCASSSTGERETQYFGPGTRLLVL.

This clone was counted only a few times. The chain carries TRBV7-2 and TRBJ1-2, with a tentative D call TRBD1 (6 bases). The germline gives CDR1 SGHTA, CDR2 FQGNSA. Trimming left V 5 bases short and J 7 bases short, with 14 bases between. The CDR3 runs to 13 residues. The CDR3 DNA is TGTGCCAGCAGCAGAACAGGGACGGGTGGCTACACCTTC. This encodes CASSRTGTGGYTF.

This rearrangement joins TRBV27 to TRBJ2-7; 9 nucleotides agree with TRBD1. Per the germline V gene, CDR1 is MNHEY and CDR2 is SMNVEV (reference sequence). This CDR3 is 13 amino acids long. With V trimmed by 6 bases and J by 5 bases, 5 bases remained unmatched. The CDR3: CASRGTGWNEQYF. The CDR3 DNA reads TGTGCCAGCAGGGGGACAGGGTGGAACGAGCAGTACTTC.

The genes are TRBV27 and TRBJ2-7; tentative D call: TRBD2 (6 bases). The CDR3 runs to 16 residues. With 5 bases removed from V and 6 bases from J, the gap between germline ends came to 23 bases. The germline V gene has CDR1 MNHEY and CDR2 SMNVEV (reference sequence). CDR3 DNA: TGTGCCAGCAGTCCACGGGGGACTTCCATCGCCCGCGAGCAGTACTTC. Protein: CASSPRGTSIAREQYF.

This clone was observed once. This chain uses TRBV5-1 with TRBJ2-7, with 9 bases that match TRBD1. Germline loops: CDR1 SGHRS, CDR2 YFSETQ. J gave up 6 bases and V 4 bases, and 8 bases lay outside the gene matches. There are 14 residues in the CDR3. CDR3 in amino acids: CASSQGTGNTEQYF. The CDR3 DNA sequence: TGCGCCAGCAGCCAGGGGACAGGGAACACCGAGCAGTACTTC.

This chain uses TRBV2 with TRBJ1-4; D is perhaps TRBD1 (6 bases). V lost 7 bases to trimming and J lost 7 bases, with 13 bases between them. In germline, CDR1 is SNHLY, CDR2 FYNNEI. This CDR3 is built from 13 residues. CDR3: CASTETGGEKLFF. As DNA, the CDR3 is TGTGCCAGCACGGAGACAGGTGGTGAAAAACTGTTTTTT.

The chain has TRBV2 and TRBJ1-1; D is possibly TRBD1 (5 bases). V dropped 7 bases and J dropped 2 bases, with 11 bases sitting between them. CDR1 is SNHLY, CDR2 FYNNEI, per germline. This CDR3 spans 13 amino acids. Written as DNA, the CDR3 is TGTGCCAGCAAGACAGACACTAACACTGAAGCTTTCTTT. Its protein product is CASKTDTNTEAFF.

The chain employs TRBV28 and TRBJ1-2, with a possible D match to TRBD1 (6 bases). The ends were cut back, 2 bases at V and 4 bases at J, with 14 bases in the middle. This CDR3 is 15 amino acids long. Looked up from germline, CDR1 is MDHEN and CDR2 is SYDVKM. CDR3 DNA: TGTGCCAGCAGTTTAAGAGGGGGGGCGGTCTATGGCTACACCTTC. This gives the protein CASSLRGGAVYGYTF.

The chain couples TRBV6-6 to TRBJ2-7; 7 positions match TRBD2. Losses at the gene ends were 2 bases for V and 7 bases for J; bases not matched to a gene: 14. Germline V CDR1 and CDR2: MNHNY, SVGAGI (reference sequence). The CDR3 is 16 residues long. CDR3 sequence reads: CASSYQKVAGAGEQYF. The CDR3, as DNA: TGTGCCAGCAGTTACCAAAAGGTCGCGGGAGCGGGTGAGCAGTACTTC.

Regarding this clone: The germline gene is not matched at one end of the junction; a read error may be the cause. The sample carries other DNA sequences with the same CDR3. This rearrangement joins TRBV7-2 to TRBJ2-6; D might be TRBD1 (5 bases). Germline CDR1 reads SGHTA; CDR2 reads FQGNSA. The CDR3 contains 15 residues. This CDR3 reads CASSPTRSGANVLTF. The CDR3, as DNA: TGTGCCAGCAGCCCGACGCGCTCTGGGGCCAACGTCCTGACTTTT.

This chain's CDR3 is CASSPPALSDTQYF. For the CDR3, the DNA is TGTGCCAGCAGCCCCCCGGCCCTTTCAGATACGCAGTATTTT. The rearrangement links TRBV5-4 to TRBJ2-3; D is uncertain. The CDR3 consists of 14 residues. The germline V gene has CDR1 SGHNT and CDR2 YYREEE (reference sequence). Trimming removed 4 bases from V and 4 bases from J, with 13 bases in between.